This TCR beta chain was profiled in a study of shared clonotypes between healthy human individuals. Whole-study results and caveats: Generation probabilities were higher for clonotypes shared across all four sorted-subset donors than for unshared ones.

Deep was the level at which the assay was run. Genomic DNA belonging to each subset was distributed in equal measure over several immunoSEQ plates. Sequencing used immunoSEQ multiplex PCR; TCRdb keeps in-frame clones, though not all of them. This table has roughly 1.5 million clones, under 99% appearing once. V was clipped by 4 bases and J by 1 base; unmatched bases: 16. The CDR3 contains 19 residues. Germline V gene data show CDR1 as SGHNT and CDR2 as YYREEE (reference sequence). In the case of this clone: Its specificity is unknown.

This clonotype was obtained from a man aged 25-45 years in good health. This chain links TRBV5-4 with TRBJ1-1; 10 nucleotides match TRBD1. The sample consisted of naive CD4+ T cells sorted from blood. As for subset: CD45RA+ positively selected. The CDR3: CASSKKSGGTGVGNTEAFF. Here the CDR3 DNA reads TGTGCCAGCAGCAAAAAGTCTGGGGGGACAGGGGTTGGGAACACTGAAGCTTTCTTT. The full variable domain, with the rest looked up from reference TRBV5-4 and TRBJ1-1, is ETGVTQSPTHLIKTRGQQVTLRCSSQSGHNTVSWYQQALGQGPQFIFQYYREEENGRGNFPPRFSGLQFPNYSSELNVNALELDDSALYLCASSKKSGGTGVGNTEAFFGQGTRLTVV.